What follows are 9 T cell receptor beta chains derived from one specimen sequenced in a study of T cells in women clearing cervical HPV infection. Profiling relied on immunoSEQ multiplex PCR, and the TCRdb table lists in-frame clones only, not all of them. This table holds some 40,000 clones. The sequenced material came from blood buffy coat. Every receptor here comes from a woman aged 18-69 years with a cervical HPV16 infection that either progressed to CIN3+ or cleared (not recorded which).

To note about this clone: The CDR3 extends 3 residues past the end of the read, so its final part is completed from the germline J gene. This chain links TRBV20-1 with TRBJ2-5; D possibly corresponds to TRBD1 (5 bases). V was clipped by 5 bases and J by 6 bases, with 19 bases between them. CDR1 DFQATT and CDR2 SNEGSKA come from the germline V gene (reference sequence). This CDR3 is built from 14 residues. CDR3 DNA (partial): TGCAGTGCTCTAGAAGGGCCAGGGAAACAGACC. Translating gives CSALEGPGKQT. The CDR3 in its entirety is CSALEGPGKQTQYF.

With regard to this clone: The read stops 3 residues short of the end of the CDR3; the missing end is completed from the germline J gene. The sample has other DNA sequences that encode this CDR3 too. This sequence joins TRBV7-9 and TRBJ2-5; 7 bases are shared with TRBD2. With V trimmed by 2 bases and J by 2 bases, 2 bases remained unmatched. CDR1 and CDR2 from the germline V gene are SEHNR and FQNEAQ (reference sequence). CDR3 length: 14 amino acids. Partial CDR3 DNA: TGTGCCAGCAGCTTACAAGCGGGGCAAGAGACC. This sequence encodes CASSLQAGQET. The entire CDR3 sequence reads CASSLQAGQETQYF.

Comment on this clone: The CDR3 end is not reached by the read, which stops 3 residues before it; the germline J gene fills it in. This rearrangement joins TRBV2 to TRBJ2-5; perhaps TRBD2 as D (5 bases). Germline CDR1 and CDR2: SNHLY and FYNNEI. Trimming removed 2 bases from V and 4 bases from J, with 11 bases in between. The CDR3 has 14 residues. Partial CDR3 DNA: TGTGCCAGCAGTGAACGAGGGTTGGGAGAGACC. It codes for CASSERGLGET. The entire CDR3 protein is CASSERGLGETQYF.

As regards this clone: The sequence runs out 3 residues before the end of the CDR3; the remainder is reconstructed from the germline J gene. This chain links TRBV20-1 with TRBJ1-6, with D tentatively TRBD1 (5 bases). V lost 3 bases and J lost 4, with 22 bases in between. Per the germline V gene, CDR1 is DFQATT and CDR2 is SNEGSKA (reference sequence). The CDR3 has 18 residues. The CDR3 spells CSAREPWGVWRYNSPLHF. The DNA read from the CDR3 is TGCAGTGCTAGGGAACCCTGGGGCGTTTGGAGGTATAATTCACCC.

A note on this clone: The read is 3 residues too short to cover the CDR3 end, so that end is filled in from the germline J gene. The gene calls are TRBV20-1 and TRBJ2-3; perhaps TRBD2 as D (5 bases). The V and J ends lost 3 bases and 1 base respectively, with 11 bases between them. CDR3 length equals 14 residues. The germline V gene has CDR1 DFQATT and CDR2 SNEGSKA (reference sequence). The CDR3 here is CSASPSRGTDTQYF. The DNA read from the CDR3 is TGCAGTGCTAGCCCTAGCCGCGGCACAGATACG.

As concerns this clone: The read ends 3 residues shy of where the CDR3 ends; the end is completed using the germline J gene. The chain carries TRBV5-4 and TRBJ1-3; TRBD1 agrees at 8 bases. The ends lost 4 bases at V and 2 bases at J; junction bases unmatched: 5. This CDR3 is 15 amino acids long. Per germline, CDR1 SGHNT and CDR2 YYREEE (reference sequence). The CDR3: CASSQRTGTGNTIYF. The CDR3 bases that were read are TGTGCCAGCAGCCAACGGACAGGGACTGGAAACACC.

In the case of this clone: The read ends 3 residues shy of where the CDR3 ends; the end is completed using the germline J gene. The chain carries TRBV7-3 and TRBJ1-4; D is uncertain. The V gene's germline CDR1 is SGHTA and CDR2 FQGTGA. The CDR3 sequence is 15 residues long. The DNA read from the CDR3 is TGTGCCAGCAGCACCTCCTTTTCCTATAATTCACCA. Translating it yields CASSTSFSYNSP. The entire CDR3 sequence reads CASSTSFSYNSPLFF.

On this clone: The read terminates 3 residues ahead of where the CDR3 ends, so the germline J gene completes it. The gene calls are TRBV10-3 and TRBJ2-1; D perhaps matches TRBD1 (6 bases). Trimming shortened V by 5 bases and J by 4 bases, and 30 bases separated the two germline ends. Per germline, CDR1 ENHRY and CDR2 SYGVKD. This CDR3 is 20 amino acids long. The CDR3 loop reads CAISQTGSPLRSSIYNEQFF. CDR3 DNA, as far as it was read: TGTGCCATCAGTCAGACAGGAAGTCCCTTGCGCTCATCCATTTACAATGAG.

As concerns this clone: The read finishes 3 residues shy of the CDR3 end, and the germline J gene is used to complete it. The chain employs TRBV6-2 or TRBV6-3 and TRBJ1-2, with 7 positions matching TRBD1. V was clipped by 4 bases and J by 4 bases; unmatched bases: 6. The CDR3 covers 14 residues. In germline, CDR1 is MNHEY, CDR2 SVGEGT. CDR3 bases read: TGTGCCAGCAGTTTCCCCGGGACAGCCTATGGC. Translation: CASSFPGTAYG. The whole CDR3 is CASSFPGTAYGYTF.